Listed here are 23 T cell receptor beta chains from one sample, sequenced in a study of blood T cell repertoires in COVID-19. Sequencing used immunoSEQ multiplex PCR; TCRdb keeps in-frame clones, though not all of them. The data show 250,000 to 300,000 clones, with roughly 80% seen just once and 4.5% to 6% held by the top ten. The sequenced sample was PBMCs or T cells enriched from blood (not recorded which). The receptors come from a man in his forties who had been exposed to COVID-19.

The rearrangement uses TRBV19 and TRBJ1-3; D is undetermined. This CDR3 region has 15 residues. CDR1 is LNHDA and CDR2 is SQIVND in the germline V gene (reference sequence). The V gene lost 8 bases and the J gene lost 0 bases, with 14 bases spanning the gap. The CDR3 DNA follows: TGTGCCAGTGGTGAGGTCCTAAGCTCTGGAAACACCATATATTTT. As protein: CASGEVLSSGNTIYF. Looking up the rest from reference TRBV19 and TRBJ1-3 gives the full variable domain: DGGITQSPKYLFRKEGQNVTLSCEQNLNHDAMYWYRQDPGQGLRLIYYSQIVNDFQKGDIAEGYSVSREKKESFPLTVTSAQKNPTAFYLCASGEVLSSGNTIYFGEGSWLTVV.

This rearrangement joins TRBV4-2 to TRBJ2-7; 9 bases map to TRBD2. There are 15 residues in the CDR3. The V and J ends lost 1 base and 6 bases, in that order; junction bases with no gene match: 7. The germline V gene encodes CDR1 LGHNA and CDR2 YNFKEQ. The CDR3 sequence is CASSQGGTSLIEQYF. CDR3 DNA: TGTGCCAGCAGCCAAGGCGGGACTAGCTTAATCGAGCAGTACTTC.

The V and J genes are TRBV30 and TRBJ2-3; 8 nucleotides line up with TRBD2. Losses at the gene ends were 0 bases for V and 1 base for J; bases not matched to a gene: 3. This CDR3 is 15 amino acids long. Germline loops: CDR1 GTSNPN, CDR2 SVGIG (reference sequence). CDR3 sequence reads: CAWSVSLAGTDTQYF. The DNA for the CDR3 is TGTGCCTGGAGTGTATCACTAGCGGGCACAGATACGCAGTATTTT.

The chain couples TRBV13 to TRBJ2-3, with 7 bases identical to TRBD2. Germline values: CDR1 PRHDT, CDR2 FYEKMQ (reference sequence). V trimming: 5 bases; J trimming: 6 bases; junction bases outside the gene matches: 8. The CDR3 has 14 amino acids. In nucleotides, the CDR3 is TGTGCCAGCAGCCCTAGCGGAGGGCTGGATACGCAGTATTTT. Encoded protein: CASSPSGGLDTQYF.

The rearrangement uses TRBV12-5 and TRBJ2-5; the match to TRBD2 covers 7 bases. J gave up 9 bases and V 2 bases, and 9 bases lay outside the gene matches. Germline loops: CDR1 LGHNT, CDR2 FRNRAP. The CDR3 loop spans 14 amino acids. The CDR3 DNA is TGTGCTAGTGGTTTGCGGGAGGAGACGACGGCCCAGTACTTC. Residues: CASGLREETTAQYF.

The chain combines TRBV5-5 with TRBJ2-5, with 11 bases aligning to TRBD2. This CDR3 comprises 14 residues. CDR1 and CDR2 from the germline V gene are SGHKS and YYEKEE (reference sequence). With 4 bases clipped from V and 5 bases from J, the junction kept 4 bases outside the gene matches. The CDR3: CASSIGTSGETQYF. The CDR3 coding sequence is TGTGCCAGCAGCATAGGGACTAGCGGTGAGACCCAGTACTTC.

This chain links TRBV19 with TRBJ1-6; 9 positions agree with TRBD1. The V and J ends lost 6 bases and 9 bases, in that order; junction bases with no gene match: 9. This CDR3 region has 15 residues. Germline CDR1 LNHDA, CDR2 SQIVND (reference sequence). CDR3 coding DNA: TGTGCCAGTAGCCAGCCTGGGACAGGGTTTTCACCCCTCCACTTT. Its translation: CASSQPGTGFSPLHF. Full variable domain (rest looked up from reference TRBV19 and TRBJ1-6): DGGITQSPKYLFRKEGQNVTLSCEQNLNHDAMYWYRQDPGQGLRLIYYSQIVNDFQKGDIAEGYSVSREKKESFPLTVTSAQKNPTAFYLCASSQPGTGFSPLHFGNGTRLTVT.

Of note for this clone: A junction boundary mismatches the germline segment, possibly from a read error. Additional DNA sequences in this sample encode the identical CDR3. The chain uses TRBV5-1 and TRBJ2-7; 7 bases are shared with TRBD2. From germline, CDR1 is SGHRS and CDR2 YFSETQ. The CDR3 sequence is 15 residues long. The CDR3 nucleotides are TGCGCTAGCAGCTACCCCGAAGGGCGGGAGTACGAGCAGTACTTC. It specifies CASSYPEGREYEQYF. Together with reference TRBV5-1 and TRBJ2-7, the CDR3 gives the full variable domain: KAGVTQTPRYLIKTRGQQVTLSCSPISGHRSVSWYQQTPGQGLQFLFEYFSETQRNKGNFPGRFSGRQFSNSRSEMNVSTLELGDSALYLCASSYPEGREYEQYFGPGTRLTVT.

The rearrangement links TRBV24-1 to TRBJ2-1; perhaps TRBD2 as D (5 bases). The V end lost 10 bases, the J end lost 6 bases, and 12 bases lay between the germline ends. Per germline, CDR1 KGHDR and CDR2 SFDVKD. This CDR3 is 12 amino acids long. As DNA, the CDR3 is TGTGCCACTGAAGGACTTTTCAATGAGCAGTTCTTC. Translation: CATEGLFNEQFF.

This chain links TRBV28 with TRBJ1-5, with D maybe TRBD1 (5 bases). This CDR3 comprises 16 residues. Deletions cut 3 bases from V and 4 bases from J, with 16 bases between. CDR1 is MDHEN, CDR2 SYDVKM, per germline. The chain's CDR3 is CASSLGQGFRNQPQHF. The CDR3, as DNA: TGTGCCAGCAGTTTGGGGCAAGGGTTCAGGAATCAGCCCCAGCATTTT.

This chain uses TRBV6-5 with TRBJ2-7; 12 nucleotides agree with TRBD2. The trim removed 11 bases at V and 6 bases at J, leaving 8 bases unmatched. Germline lookup yields CDR1 MNHEY and CDR2 SVGAGI. This CDR3 has 13 residues. CDR3 loop: CAVYGLAGTEQYF. In DNA, the CDR3 is TGTGCCGTATACGGACTAGCGGGAACCGAGCAGTACTTC.

CDR3 sequence reads: CASSVLSVDTQYF. The CDR3 DNA sequence: TGTGCCAGCAGCGTCCTCTCGGTTGATACGCAGTATTTT. This chain uses TRBV9 with TRBJ2-3; D is unclear. The CDR3 sequence is 13 residues long. V was shortened by 2 bases and J by 6 bases, with 10 bases between the two germline ends. From germline, CDR1 is SGDLS and CDR2 YYNGEE.

This clone was recorded at least ten times. The rearrangement uses TRBV9 and TRBJ2-2; 11 bases are shared with TRBD1. CDR3 length: 16 residues. The V and J ends lost 4 bases and 6 bases, in that order; junction bases with no gene match: 8. The germline V gene has CDR1 SGDLS and CDR2 YYNGEE. The chain's CDR3 is CASSPGTGGFAGELFF. The CDR3 DNA reads TGTGCCAGCAGCCCGGGGACAGGGGGTTTCGCCGGGGAGCTGTTTTTT.

The chain employs TRBV12-3 or TRBV12-4 and TRBJ1-1; no firm D call. V lost 6 bases, J lost 1 base, and 9 bases lay in between. The CDR3 totals 13 residues. This CDR3 is CASSRRTNTEAFF. CDR3 DNA sequence: TGTGCCAGCAGCCGGAGAACGAACACTGAAGCTTTCTTT.

The chain links TRBV27 to TRBJ1-2; TRBD1 agrees at 9 bases. The V and J ends lost 2 bases and 4 bases, in that order; junction bases with no gene match: 8. Germline loops: CDR1 MNHEY, CDR2 SMNVEV (reference sequence). There are 16 residues in the CDR3. CDR3 amino acids: CASSLTGQGKSYGYTF. DNA of the CDR3: TGTGCCAGCAGTTTAACAGGACAGGGGAAGAGCTATGGCTACACCTTC.

The count of this clone is one. V gene TRBV7-9 combines with J gene TRBJ2-3; 7 bases align to TRBD1. V lost 3 bases and J lost 2; bases outside the gene matches: 8. Germline V gives CDR1 SEHNR, CDR2 FQNEAQ (reference sequence). The CDR3 covers 16 residues. The CDR3 reads CASSLGWDRSTDTQYF. DNA of the CDR3: TGTGCCAGCAGCTTGGGTTGGGACAGATCCACAGATACGCAGTATTTT.

This chain joins TRBV20-1 and TRBJ2-1; a weak D match, TRBD2 (6 bases). V was cut by 3 bases and J by 1 base, with 13 bases left in between. CDR1 and CDR2 (germline): DFQATT, SNEGSKA (reference sequence). The CDR3 has 15 amino acids. CDR3 DNA sequence: TGCAGTGCTAGTGGCAGTGGAGGGTCCTACAATGAGCAGTTCTTC. Encoded protein: CSASGSGGSYNEQFF.

The V gene is TRBV6-6, the J gene TRBJ2-7; D remains unclear. This CDR3 region has 14 residues. The V gene lost 0 bases and the J gene lost 6 bases, with 12 bases spanning the gap. Germline V CDR1 and CDR2: MNHNY, SVGAGI (reference sequence). CDR3 in amino acids: CASSYSLTSREQYF. The CDR3 nucleotides read TGTGCCAGCAGTTACTCGCTCACTTCCCGCGAGCAGTACTTC.

This sequence joins TRBV5-1 and TRBJ1-2; D is unclear. V shed 5 bases and J shed 0 bases, with 11 bases lying between them. The CDR3 covers 14 residues. Looked up from germline, CDR1 is SGHRS and CDR2 is YFSETQ. The CDR3 region has the DNA TGCGCCAGCAGGACGGCTACTACTAACTATGGCTACACCTTC. Translating it yields CASRTATTNYGYTF.

The gene calls are TRBV14 and TRBJ2-1; possibly TRBD1 for D (6 bases). This CDR3 region has 15 residues. The V end was cut by 4 bases, the J end by 12 bases, with 22 bases between. Germline values: CDR1 SGHDN, CDR2 FVKESK. CDR3 sequence (DNA): TGTGCCAGCAGCCCAGGGGTAGGCAGTTCGGCGGGGCAGTTCTTC. Amino acids: CASSPGVGSSAGQFF.

The CDR3 nucleotides are TGTGCCAGTAGTAGGCCCAGGACAGGGGGTTTTTACGAGCAGTACTTC. Its protein product is CASSRPRTGGFYEQYF. The V call is TRBV19, the J call TRBJ2-7, with 10 positions matching TRBD1. After removal of 4 bases from V and 4 bases from J, the junction contained 10 bases not matched to a gene. Germline values: CDR1 LNHDA, CDR2 SQIVND (reference sequence). The CDR3 extends over 16 amino acids.

This clone was seen more than once but under ten times. The genes are TRBV24-1 and TRBJ2-5; possibly TRBD2 for D (7 bases). V was trimmed by 1 base and J by 5 bases, leaving 13 bases between them. This CDR3 contains 15 residues. Germline-derived CDR1 and CDR2 are KGHDR and SFDVKD. The CDR3 here is CATSDFGGGGETQYF. For the CDR3, the DNA is TGTGCCACCAGTGATTTTGGCGGGGGCGGGGAGACCCAGTACTTC.

This clone came up a few times. The chain employs TRBV12-3 or TRBV12-4 and TRBJ2-7; TRBD2 matches at 7 bases. This CDR3 is built from 13 residues. The trim removed 7 bases at V and 6 bases at J, leaving 9 bases unmatched. The CDR3 spells CASTIGGSGEQYF. DNA of the CDR3: TGTGCCAGCACCATCGGGGGGTCGGGCGAGCAGTACTTC.